Listed below are T cell receptor beta chains from one sample, sequenced in a study of identical twins. TCRdb re-derived calls from the 5' RACE reads in MiXCR, one entry per CDR3 protein. The profile shows some 570,000 distinct CDR3 sequences, around 20% of them singletons. These data are also associated with another study on yellow fever vaccine responses in identical twins.

Sequenced sample: CD4+ T cells sorted from blood. These receptors were obtained from a woman younger than 30 in good health. The CDR3 runs from the conserved cysteine through the conserved F or W. The order of the fields is clone size, J gene, V gene, CDR3 protein. Clone size is not always given. Where it is, it says once, few, many or a class for expanded clones.

>few|TRBJ2-2|TRBV20-1
CSARLWTGGNTGELFF
>few|TRBJ2-2|TRBV5-1
CASSFAPQTGELFF
>.|TRBJ2-6|TRBV2
CAGSGVTGANVLTF
>few|TRBJ2-1|TRBV20-1
CSAGSLSSYNEQFF
>once|TRBJ2-7|TRBV11-3
CASSPDPKVGEQYF
>.|TRBJ2-7|TRBV6-5
CASSYSLGYEQYF
>few|TRBJ2-7|TRBV4-1
CASSLELAGGSYEQYF
>.|TRBJ1-1|TRBV12-3/TRBV12-4
CASSLEGASEAFF
>.|TRBJ2-2|TRBV28
CASSFYGVSGVTGELFF
>.|TRBJ1-6|TRBV3-1
CASSLGRWASNSPLHF
>.|TRBJ2-1|TRBV20-1
CSARDLTSGGPMQFF
>few|TRBJ2-1|TRBV15
CATSRGRDSPNNEQFF
>.|TRBJ2-4|TRBV6-5
CASSSTAGGEIAKNIQYF
>few|TRBJ1-1|TRBV11-2
CASSLVFTMNTEAFF
>.|TRBJ2-3|TRBV10-3
CAISEVAPTSTDTQYF
>few|TRBJ1-2|TRBV29-1
CSVESRDLANYGYTF
>few|TRBJ2-7|TRBV12-3/TRBV12-4
CASSSAAGPYEQYF
>.|TRBJ2-3|TRBV6-1
CASRVAGSPSTDTQYF
>few|TRBJ2-3|TRBV10-3
CAISESLRGGPDTQYF
>.|TRBJ2-5|TRBV29-1
CSINRDFQETQYF
>few|TRBJ2-2|TRBV19
CASSMAQGVTGELFF
>.|TRBJ1-3|TRBV12-3/TRBV12-4
CASSFGGTGNTIYF
>.|TRBJ1-2|TRBV7-2
CASSLLTGQGSGYTF
>.|TRBJ2-5|TRBV9
CASRNLQETQYF
>.|TRBJ2-7|TRBV3-1
CASSQTGTIREQYF
>once|TRBJ1-5|TRBV10-2
CATARQDQPQHF
>.|TRBJ2-4|TRBV19
CASSIMEGARGNIQYF
>.|TRBJ2-3|TRBV7-9
CASSVDSTSTDTQYF